Listed here are 25 T cell receptor beta chains from one sample, sequenced in a study of shared clonotypes between healthy human individuals. The repertoire was sequenced with immunoSEQ multiplex PCR; TCRdb's copy has only in-frame clones and lacks some. The table shows about 2 million clones, with roughly 94% occurring only once. Sequenced input: naive CD4+ T cells sorted from blood. Subset noted: CD45RA+ positively selected. The receptors derive from a man aged 18 to 35 in good health.

The chain employs TRBV6-6 and TRBJ2-7; 8 bases line up with TRBD2. The CDR3 extends over 15 amino acids. The V gene end was trimmed by 6 bases and the J gene end by 5 bases; junction bases not matched to a gene: 12. Germline V gives CDR1 MNHNY, CDR2 SVGAGI (reference sequence). The DNA of the CDR3 is TGTGCCAGCAGCCCCGAGAAGCGGGAGACCCACGAGCAGTACTTC. This codes for CASSPEKRETHEQYF.

V and J are TRBV29-1 and TRBJ1-2; D is uncertain. The CDR3 runs 13 residues. Germline V gene sequence: CDR1 SQVTM, CDR2 ANQGSEA. V gave up 3 bases and J gave up 8 bases, with 16 bases separating them. The CDR3 bases are TGCAGCGTTGACCCGGGAGGAGCCGGGGGCTACACCTTC. Protein sequence: CSVDPGGAGGYTF.

The J gene is TRBJ2-3, the V gene TRBV11-3; 7 bases line up with TRBD1. The CDR3 spans 16 residues. The germline gives CDR1 SGHNT, CDR2 YENEEA. The V segment lost 1 base and the J segment 8 bases; nucleotides outside the gene matches: 12. CDR3: CASSLGPGQGDSTQYF. The CDR3 nucleotides are TGTGCCAGCAGCTTAGGGCCGGGGCAGGGGGATTCTACGCAGTATTTT.

This sequence joins TRBV14 and TRBJ2-5; 9 nucleotides line up with TRBD1. The CDR3 runs to 14 residues. Germline V lookup: CDR1 SGHDN, CDR2 FVKESK. V lost 1 base and J lost 5; bases outside the gene matches: 2. The DNA of the CDR3 is TGTGCCAGCAGCCAAGTGGACAGGGGTGAGACCCAGTACTTC. Amino acid sequence: CASSQVDRGETQYF.

The genes are TRBV30 and TRBJ1-5, with unresolved D. Germline V gives CDR1 GTSNPN, CDR2 SVGIG (reference sequence). The CDR3 length is 16 residues. Trimming took off 2 bases at V and 1 base at J, with 15 bases between the two ends. The CDR3 spells CAWSSVFQTSNQPQHF. CDR3 nucleotides: TGTGCCTGGAGTTCCGTATTTCAGACCAGCAATCAGCCCCAGCATTTT. Full variable domain (outside the CDR3, taken from reference TRBV30 and TRBJ1-5): SQTIHQWPATLVQPVGSPLSLECTVEGTSNPNLYWYRQAAGRGLQLLFYSVGIGQISSEVPQNLSASRPQDRQFILSSKKLLLSDSGFYLCAWSSVFQTSNQPQHFGDGTRLSIL.

This chain links TRBV2 with TRBJ2-2; D gene unclear. Trimming removed 3 bases from V and 6 bases from J, with 11 bases in between. Germline lookup yields CDR1 SNHLY and CDR2 FYNNEI. This CDR3 contains 14 residues. The CDR3 protein is CASSDEVVAGELFF. CDR3 DNA: TGTGCCAGCAGTGATGAGGTAGTGGCCGGGGAGCTGTTTTTT.

The chain recombines TRBV18 with TRBJ1-6; D possibly corresponds to TRBD1 (5 bases). V lost 3 bases, J lost 10 bases, and 13 bases lay in between. Germline CDR1 and CDR2: KGHSH and LQKENI. CDR3 length: 14 residues. The CDR3 sequence is CASSPAGRNSPLHF. The CDR3 region has the DNA TGTGCCAGCTCACCTGCAGGGAGGAACTCACCCCTCCACTTT. Combining the CDR3 with reference TRBV18 and TRBJ1-6 gives the whole variable domain NAGVMQNPRHLVRRRGQEARLRCSPMKGHSHVYWYRQLPEEGLKFMVYLQKENIIDESGMPKERFSAEFPKEGPSILRIQQVVRGDSAAYFCASSPAGRNSPLHFGNGTRLTVT.

The chain is built from TRBV7-2 and TRBJ2-7; D gene ambiguous. V shed 1 base and J shed 4 bases, with 11 bases lying between them. Germline CDR1 SGHTA, CDR2 FQGNSA. CDR3 size: 14 residues. CDR3 sequence reads: CASSLGESPYEQYF. Written as DNA, the CDR3 is TGTGCCAGCAGCTTAGGCGAGTCACCATACGAGCAGTACTTC.

The V call is TRBV2, the J call TRBJ1-2; 7 bases fit TRBD1. From germline, CDR1 is SNHLY and CDR2 FYNNEI. V shed 6 bases and J 4 bases; nucleotides not matched to a gene: 2. This CDR3 comprises 12 residues. CDR3 coding DNA: TGTGCCAGCAGGGACAGGCGCTATGGCTACACCTTC. Its protein product is CASRDRRYGYTF.

This CDR3 is CSVAGQGFGNTIYF. In nucleotides, the CDR3 is TGCAGCGTTGCAGGACAGGGGTTTGGAAACACCATATATTTT. The V call is TRBV29-1, the J call TRBJ1-3, with 9 nucleotides matching TRBD1. There are 14 residues in the CDR3. Germline trimming cut 4 bases from V and 3 bases from J; bases unmatched to any gene: 4. Germline CDR1 reads SQVTM; CDR2 reads ANQGSEA.

This chain links TRBV11-3 with TRBJ2-3; D may be TRBD2 (6 bases). Germline CDR1 reads SGHNT; CDR2 reads YENEEA. V was clipped by 2 bases and J by 8 bases, with 11 bases between them. CDR3 length: 13 residues. The DNA for the CDR3 is TGTGCCAGCAGCTTACGTAGCGGAGGTACGCAGTATTTT. This gives the protein CASSLRSGGTQYF.

V is TRBV7-6 and J is TRBJ2-2, with 7 bases aligning to TRBD1. Germline V gives CDR1 SGHVS, CDR2 FNYEAQ. The CDR3 sequence is 18 residues long. The trim removed 5 bases at V and 2 bases at J, leaving 14 bases unmatched. The CDR3 DNA sequence: TGTGCCAGCAGCCCTAGCTACCCCGGGGACAGTAACACCGGGGAGCTGTTTTTT. Translation: CASSPSYPGDSNTGELFF.

The chain combines TRBV7-2 with TRBJ2-1, with TRBD2 matching 14 bases. From germline, CDR1 is SGHTA and CDR2 FQGNSA. Unmatched junction bases numbered 6, after V lost 5 bases and J lost 9 bases. CDR3 size: 15 residues. In nucleotides, the CDR3 is TGTGCCAGCAGCCCAGGACTAGCGGGAGGAGGTGAGCAGTTCTTC. It yields the protein CASSPGLAGGGEQFF.

The table lists this clone with a few counts. The chain carries TRBV5-4 and TRBJ2-3; D is ambiguous. The germline V gene encodes CDR1 SGHNT and CDR2 YYREEE (reference sequence). CDR3 length: 14 residues. V shed 0 bases and J shed 0 bases, with 5 bases lying between them. CDR3 in DNA: TGTGCCAGCAGCTTGGTAGATAGCACAGATACGCAGTATTTT. Residues: CASSLVDSTDTQYF.

V is TRBV4-2 and J is TRBJ1-1; D is ambiguous. Per germline, CDR1 LGHNA and CDR2 YNFKEQ. The CDR3 is 16 amino acids. Trimming shortened V by 5 bases and J by 0 bases, and 16 bases separated the two germline ends. CDR3 DNA: TGTGCCAGCAGCTTAGGCGGACTGACCATGAACACTGAAGCTTTCTTT. Encoded protein: CASSLGGLTMNTEAFF.

The J gene is TRBJ1-5, the V gene TRBV6-6; no clear D gene. Germline lookup yields CDR1 MNHNY and CDR2 SVGAGI (reference sequence). Trimming took 5 bases from V and 1 from J, leaving 6 bases between them. The CDR3 length is 13 residues. CDR3 nucleotide sequence: TGTGCCAGCAGTCCGCAGAGCAATCAGCCCCAGCATTTT. Protein: CASSPQSNQPQHF.

About this clone itself: The identical CDR3 is also encoded by other nucleotide sequences in the sample. The chain has TRBV30 and TRBJ1-5, with D tentatively TRBD1 (5 bases). Trimming shortened V by 1 base and J by 3 bases, and 10 bases separated the two germline ends. The CDR3 extends over 14 amino acids. Germline CDR1 is GTSNPN and CDR2 is SVGIG (reference sequence). The CDR3 nucleotides read TGTGCCTGGAGTGGGGGGGTCTCCAATCAGCCCCAGCATTTT. Translated, it gives CAWSGGVSNQPQHF. Based on the CDR3 plus reference TRBV30 and TRBJ1-5, the full variable domain is SQTIHQWPATLVQPVGSPLSLECTVEGTSNPNLYWYRQAAGRGLQLLFYSVGIGQISSEVPQNLSASRPQDRQFILSSKKLLLSDSGFYLCAWSGGVSNQPQHFGDGTRLSIL.

This clone was recorded once. This sample includes further DNA sequences coding for the same CDR3. The chain is built from TRBV28 and TRBJ2-7, with TRBD1 matching over 9 bases. Germline CDR1 is MDHEN and CDR2 is SYDVKM. The length of the CDR3 is 15 residues. The trim removed 6 bases at V and 2 bases at J, leaving 8 bases unmatched. CDR3 sequence (DNA): TGTGCCAGCAGCCGAACAGGGGGCCAAACCTACGAGCAGTACTTC. It specifies CASSRTGGQTYEQYF.

The chain recombines TRBV29-1 with TRBJ2-3, with D possibly being TRBD1 or TRBD2 (6 bases each). Trimming took off 6 bases at V and 2 bases at J, with 12 bases between the two ends. The CDR3 runs to 13 residues. Germline CDR1 is SQVTM and CDR2 is ANQGSEA. CDR3 amino acids: CSVYREATDTQYF. For the CDR3, the DNA is TGCAGCGTGTACAGGGAGGCCACAGATACGCAGTATTTT.

J is TRBJ1-6 and V is TRBV7-8, with D perhaps TRBD1 (5 bases). This CDR3 comprises 13 residues. V was trimmed by 5 bases and J by 7 bases, leaving 9 bases between them. Germline V CDR1 and CDR2: SGHVS, FQNEAQ. Written as DNA, the CDR3 is TGTGCCAGCAGCGAGGGACGAAATTCACCCCTCCACTTT. It codes for CASSEGRNSPLHF.

This chain uses TRBV30 with TRBJ2-7, with unresolved D. The V gene's germline CDR1 is GTSNPN and CDR2 SVGIG (reference sequence). The CDR3 spans 14 residues. Trimming cost V 4 bases and J 4 bases, with 17 bases left between them. CDR3 bases: TGTGCCTGGAACGGTCGTGCTGGGGTTTACGAGCAGTACTTC. Encoded protein: CAWNGRAGVYEQYF. Full variable domain (rest looked up from reference TRBV30 and TRBJ2-7): SQTIHQWPATLVQPVGSPLSLECTVEGTSNPNLYWYRQAAGRGLQLLFYSVGIGQISSEVPQNLSASRPQDRQFILSSKKLLLSDSGFYLCAWNGRAGVYEQYFGPGTRLTVT.

This clone was found once. This chain links TRBV4-2 with TRBJ1-1; D is unclear. The CDR3 runs to 13 residues. Germline V CDR1 and CDR2: LGHNA, YNFKEQ. Deletions cut 3 bases from V and 3 bases from J, with 8 bases between. This chain's CDR3 is CASSQVGYTEAFF. The CDR3 nucleotides are TGTGCCAGCAGCCAGGTAGGGTACACTGAAGCTTTCTTT.

The gene calls are TRBV5-1 and TRBJ1-5; D might be TRBD1 (5 bases). The germline CDR1 and CDR2 sequences are SGHRS and YFSETQ. This CDR3 contains 15 residues. Trimming stripped 4 bases from V and 2 bases from J, with 13 bases between. The CDR3 loop reads CASSPGAGGNQPQHF. CDR3 DNA: TGCGCCAGCAGCCCCGGGGCGGGGGGCAATCAGCCCCAGCATTTT.

CDR3 nucleotides: TGTGCCAGCTCAGTACCGGGACTCAAGGGATCCTACGAGCAGTACTTC. Translated, it gives CASSVPGLKGSYEQYF. The rearrangement joins TRBV18 to TRBJ2-7; perhaps TRBD2 as D (6 bases). Germline V gene data show CDR1 as KGHSH and CDR2 as LQKENI. The CDR3 runs to 16 residues. Trimming stripped 5 bases from V and 1 base from J, with 18 bases between.

The chain couples TRBV5-1 to TRBJ2-5; 8 bases agree with TRBD2. Germline values: CDR1 SGHRS, CDR2 YFSETQ. V lost 4 bases to trimming and J lost 4 bases; unmatched junction nucleotides: 12. This CDR3 is built from 16 residues. Written as DNA, the CDR3 is TGCGCCAGCAGCCCCGGGGGGACGGGAGGGCCAGAGACCCAGTACTTC. Translation: CASSPGGTGGPETQYF.